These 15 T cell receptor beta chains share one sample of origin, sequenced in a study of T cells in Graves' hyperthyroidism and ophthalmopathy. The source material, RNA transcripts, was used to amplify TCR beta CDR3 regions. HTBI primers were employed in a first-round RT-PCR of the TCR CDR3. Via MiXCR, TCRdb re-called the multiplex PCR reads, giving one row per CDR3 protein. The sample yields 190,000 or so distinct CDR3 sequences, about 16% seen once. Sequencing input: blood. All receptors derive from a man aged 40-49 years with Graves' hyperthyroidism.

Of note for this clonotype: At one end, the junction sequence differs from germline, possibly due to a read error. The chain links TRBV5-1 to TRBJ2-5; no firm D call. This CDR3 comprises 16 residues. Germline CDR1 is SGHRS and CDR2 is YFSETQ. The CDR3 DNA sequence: TGCGCCAACAGCTTGGGTAGGTGGAACGGCCAAGAGGAGCAGTACTTC. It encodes CANSLGRWNGQEEQYF.

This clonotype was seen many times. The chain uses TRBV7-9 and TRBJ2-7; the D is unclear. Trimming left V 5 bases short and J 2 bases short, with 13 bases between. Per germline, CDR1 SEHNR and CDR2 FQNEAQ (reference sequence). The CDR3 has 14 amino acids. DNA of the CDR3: TGTGCCAGCAGCCCCCCCGGAAGCCCCTACGAGCAGTACTTC. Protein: CASSPPGSPYEQYF.

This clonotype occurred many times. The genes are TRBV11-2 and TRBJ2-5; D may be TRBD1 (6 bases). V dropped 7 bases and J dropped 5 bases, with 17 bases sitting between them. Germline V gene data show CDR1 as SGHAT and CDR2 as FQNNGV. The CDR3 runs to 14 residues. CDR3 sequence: CASIAGTLEETQYF. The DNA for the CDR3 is TGTGCCAGCATCGCTGGGACATTGGAGGAGACCCAGTACTTC.

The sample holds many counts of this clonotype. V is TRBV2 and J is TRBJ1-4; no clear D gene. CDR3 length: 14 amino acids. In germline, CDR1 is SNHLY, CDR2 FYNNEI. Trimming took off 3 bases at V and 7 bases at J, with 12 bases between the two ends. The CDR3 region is CASSESLGGEKLFF. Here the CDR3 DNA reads TGTGCCAGCAGTGAGTCTCTAGGCGGTGAAAAACTGTTTTTT.

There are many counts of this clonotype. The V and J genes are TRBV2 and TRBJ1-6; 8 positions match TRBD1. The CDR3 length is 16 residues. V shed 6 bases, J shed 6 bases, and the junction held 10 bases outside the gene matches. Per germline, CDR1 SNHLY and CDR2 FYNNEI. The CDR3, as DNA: TGTGCCAGCAGCGACCGGACAGGGCTTACTAATTCACCCCTCCACTTT. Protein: CASSDRTGLTNSPLHF. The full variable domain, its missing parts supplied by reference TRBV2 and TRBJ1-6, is EPEVTQTPSHQVTQMGQEVILRCVPISNHLYFYWYRQILGQKVEFLVSFYNNEISEKSEIFDDQFSVERPDGSNFTLKIRSTKLEDSAMYFCASSDRTGLTNSPLHFGNGTRLTVT.

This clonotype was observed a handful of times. CDR3 in amino acids: CASSLGGDGYTF. For the CDR3, the DNA is TGTGCCAGTAGTCTAGGGGGCGATGGCTACACCTTC. This chain connects TRBV19 to TRBJ1-2; the match to TRBD1 covers 7 bases. The CDR3 has 12 amino acids. The V segment lost 5 bases and the J segment 6 bases; nucleotides outside the gene matches: 3. CDR1 is LNHDA and CDR2 is SQIVND in the germline V gene (reference sequence).

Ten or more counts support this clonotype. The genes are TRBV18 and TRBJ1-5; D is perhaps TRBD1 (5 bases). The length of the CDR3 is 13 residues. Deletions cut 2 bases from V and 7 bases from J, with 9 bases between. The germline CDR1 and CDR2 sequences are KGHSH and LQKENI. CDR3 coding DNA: TGTGCCAGCTCACCAAATGGGGACCAGCCCCAGCATTTT. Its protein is CASSPNGDQPQHF.

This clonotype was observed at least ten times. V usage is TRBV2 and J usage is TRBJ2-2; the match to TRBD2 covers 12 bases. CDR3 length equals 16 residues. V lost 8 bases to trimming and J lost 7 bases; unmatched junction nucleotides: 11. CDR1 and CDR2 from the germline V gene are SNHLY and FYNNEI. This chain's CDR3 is CASRDLAGGPVGELFF. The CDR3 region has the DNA TGTGCCAGCCGAGACCTAGCGGGGGGGCCGGTCGGGGAGCTGTTTTTT.

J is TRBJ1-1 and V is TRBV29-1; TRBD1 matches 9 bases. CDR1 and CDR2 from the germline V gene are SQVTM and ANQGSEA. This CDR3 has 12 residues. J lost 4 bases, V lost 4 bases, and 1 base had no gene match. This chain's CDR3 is CSVGQGGTEAFF. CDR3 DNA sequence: TGCAGCGTTGGACAGGGGGGCACTGAAGCTTTCTTT. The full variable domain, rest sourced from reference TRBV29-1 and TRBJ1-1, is SAVISQKPSRDICQRGTSLTIQCQVDSQVTMMFWYRQQPGQSLTLIATANQGSEATYESGFVIDKFPISRPNLTFSTLTVSNMSPEDSSIYLCSVGQGGTEAFFGQGTRLTVV.

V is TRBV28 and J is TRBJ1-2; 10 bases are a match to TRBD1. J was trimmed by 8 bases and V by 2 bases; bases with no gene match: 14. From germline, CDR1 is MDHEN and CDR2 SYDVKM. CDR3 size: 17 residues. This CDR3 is CASSLSWVRGQGNGYTF. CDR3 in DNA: TGTGCCAGCAGTTTAAGCTGGGTAAGGGGACAGGGGAACGGCTACACCTTC.

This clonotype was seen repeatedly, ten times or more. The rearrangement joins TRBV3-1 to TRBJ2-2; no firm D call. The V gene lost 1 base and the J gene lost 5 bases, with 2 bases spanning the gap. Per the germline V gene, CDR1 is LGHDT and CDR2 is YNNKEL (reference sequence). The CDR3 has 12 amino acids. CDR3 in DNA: TGTGCCAGCAGCCAAGGAACCGGGGAGCTGTTTTTT. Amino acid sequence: CASSQGTGELFF.

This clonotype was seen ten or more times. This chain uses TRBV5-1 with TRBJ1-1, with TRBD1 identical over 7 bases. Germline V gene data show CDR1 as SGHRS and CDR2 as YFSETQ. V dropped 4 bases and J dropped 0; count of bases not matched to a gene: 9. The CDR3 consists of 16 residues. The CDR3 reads CASSPHLGQLNTEAFF. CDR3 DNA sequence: TGCGCCAGCAGCCCCCATTTGGGACAGCTGAACACTGAAGCTTTCTTT.

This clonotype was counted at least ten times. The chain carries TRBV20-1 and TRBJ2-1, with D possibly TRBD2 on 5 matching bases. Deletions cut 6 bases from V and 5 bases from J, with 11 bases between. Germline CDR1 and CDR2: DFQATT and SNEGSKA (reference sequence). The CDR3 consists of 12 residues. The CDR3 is CSALAVHNEQFF. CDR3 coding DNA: TGCAGTGCGCTAGCCGTACACAATGAGCAGTTCTTC.

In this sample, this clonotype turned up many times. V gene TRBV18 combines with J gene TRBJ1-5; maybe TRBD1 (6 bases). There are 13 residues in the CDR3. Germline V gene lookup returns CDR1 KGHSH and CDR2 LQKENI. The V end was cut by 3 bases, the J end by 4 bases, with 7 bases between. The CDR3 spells CASSPTGNQPQHF. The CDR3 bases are TGTGCCAGCTCACCTACAGGGAATCAGCCCCAGCATTTT.

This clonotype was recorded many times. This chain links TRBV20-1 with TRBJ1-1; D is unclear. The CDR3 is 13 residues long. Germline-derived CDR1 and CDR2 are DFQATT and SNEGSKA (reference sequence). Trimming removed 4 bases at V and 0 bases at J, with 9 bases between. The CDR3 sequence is CSATDYLNTEAFF. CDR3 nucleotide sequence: TGCAGTGCTACCGACTACCTGAACACTGAAGCTTTCTTT.